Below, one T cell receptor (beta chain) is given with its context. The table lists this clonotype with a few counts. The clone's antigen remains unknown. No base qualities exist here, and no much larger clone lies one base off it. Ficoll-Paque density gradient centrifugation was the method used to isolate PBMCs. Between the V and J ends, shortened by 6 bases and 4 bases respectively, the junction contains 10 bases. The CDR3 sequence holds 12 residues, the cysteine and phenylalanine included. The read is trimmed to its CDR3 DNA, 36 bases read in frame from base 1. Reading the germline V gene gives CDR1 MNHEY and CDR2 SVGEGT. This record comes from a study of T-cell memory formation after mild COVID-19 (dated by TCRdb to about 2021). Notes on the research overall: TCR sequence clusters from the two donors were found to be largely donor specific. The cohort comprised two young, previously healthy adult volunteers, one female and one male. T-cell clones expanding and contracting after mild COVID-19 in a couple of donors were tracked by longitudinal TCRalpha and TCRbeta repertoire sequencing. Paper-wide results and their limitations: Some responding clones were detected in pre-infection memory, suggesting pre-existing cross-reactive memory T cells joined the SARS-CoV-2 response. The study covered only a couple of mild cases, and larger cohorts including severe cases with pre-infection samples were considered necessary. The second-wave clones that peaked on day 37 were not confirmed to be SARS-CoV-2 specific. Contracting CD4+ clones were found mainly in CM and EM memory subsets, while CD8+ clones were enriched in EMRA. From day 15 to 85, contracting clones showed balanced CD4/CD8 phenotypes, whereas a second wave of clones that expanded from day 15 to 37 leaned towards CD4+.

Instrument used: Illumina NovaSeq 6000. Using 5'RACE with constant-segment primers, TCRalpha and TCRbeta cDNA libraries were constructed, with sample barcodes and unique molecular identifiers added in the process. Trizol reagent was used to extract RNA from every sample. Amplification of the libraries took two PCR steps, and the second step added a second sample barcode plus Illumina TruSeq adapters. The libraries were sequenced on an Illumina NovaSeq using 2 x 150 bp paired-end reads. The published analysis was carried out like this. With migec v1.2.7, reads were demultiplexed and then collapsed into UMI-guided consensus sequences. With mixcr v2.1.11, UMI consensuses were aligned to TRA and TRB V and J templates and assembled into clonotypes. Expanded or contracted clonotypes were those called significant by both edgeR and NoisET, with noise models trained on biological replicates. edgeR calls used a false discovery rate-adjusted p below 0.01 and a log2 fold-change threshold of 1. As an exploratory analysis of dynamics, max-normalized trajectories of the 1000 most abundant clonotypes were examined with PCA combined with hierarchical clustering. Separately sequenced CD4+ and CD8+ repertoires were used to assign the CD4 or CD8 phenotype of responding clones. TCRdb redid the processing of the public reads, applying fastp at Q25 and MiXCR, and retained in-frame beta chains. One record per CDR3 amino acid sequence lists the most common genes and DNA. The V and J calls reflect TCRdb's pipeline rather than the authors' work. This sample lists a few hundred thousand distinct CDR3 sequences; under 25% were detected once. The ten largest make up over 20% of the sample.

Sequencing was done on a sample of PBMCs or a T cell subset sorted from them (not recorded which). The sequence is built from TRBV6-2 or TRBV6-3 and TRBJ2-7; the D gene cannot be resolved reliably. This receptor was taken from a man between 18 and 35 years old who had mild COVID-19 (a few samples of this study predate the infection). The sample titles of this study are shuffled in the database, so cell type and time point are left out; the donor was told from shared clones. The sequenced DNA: TGTGCCAGCAGCCAACGGGCTTACGAGCAGTACTTC. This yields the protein CASSQRAYEQYF.